This TCR beta chain originates from a study of blood T cell repertoires in COVID-19. Study-level background: Whether acute or convalescent, the COVID-19 samples came from the United States, Italy and Spain. Sources were T cells, B-cell-depleted T cells, or PBMCs; the material itself was cDNA or gDNA.

As originally analysed: Counts of nucleated cells, estimated from reference gene primer amplification, were obtained. Sequenced by immunoSEQ multiplex PCR; TCRdb stores in-frame clones only, minus some. The V and J calls and clone size come from that table; D and trimming were worked out from the DNA. Among around 370,000 clones, roughly 86% were seen once, and the ten largest hold just under 7.5%. One Seattle source followed patients from active infection through their disease course. The CDR3 totals 14 residues. Germline CDR1 is MNHEY and CDR2 is SMNVEV (reference sequence). Trimming took 6 bases from V and 1 from J, leaving 11 bases between them. This clone was counted between two and nine times.

Specimen: peripheral blood. The clonotype originates from an older woman with COVID-19, enrolled during active disease. The V call is TRBV27, the J call TRBJ2-3; tentative D call: TRBD2 (6 bases). The CDR3 is CASRWGDRTDTQYF. The CDR3 bases are TGTGCCAGCAGGTGGGGGGATCGCACAGATACGCAGTATTTT.